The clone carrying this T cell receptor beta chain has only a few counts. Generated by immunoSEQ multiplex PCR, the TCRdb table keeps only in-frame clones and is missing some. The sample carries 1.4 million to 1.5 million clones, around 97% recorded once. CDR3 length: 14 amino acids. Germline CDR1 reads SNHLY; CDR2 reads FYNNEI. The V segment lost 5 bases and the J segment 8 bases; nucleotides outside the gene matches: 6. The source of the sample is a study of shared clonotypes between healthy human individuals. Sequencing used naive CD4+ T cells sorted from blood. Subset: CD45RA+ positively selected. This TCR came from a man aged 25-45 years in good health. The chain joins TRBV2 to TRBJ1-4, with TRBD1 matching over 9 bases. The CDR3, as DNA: TGTGCCAGCAGTAATACAGGGGGCTGGGAAAAACTGTTTTTT. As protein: CASSNTGGWEKLFF.